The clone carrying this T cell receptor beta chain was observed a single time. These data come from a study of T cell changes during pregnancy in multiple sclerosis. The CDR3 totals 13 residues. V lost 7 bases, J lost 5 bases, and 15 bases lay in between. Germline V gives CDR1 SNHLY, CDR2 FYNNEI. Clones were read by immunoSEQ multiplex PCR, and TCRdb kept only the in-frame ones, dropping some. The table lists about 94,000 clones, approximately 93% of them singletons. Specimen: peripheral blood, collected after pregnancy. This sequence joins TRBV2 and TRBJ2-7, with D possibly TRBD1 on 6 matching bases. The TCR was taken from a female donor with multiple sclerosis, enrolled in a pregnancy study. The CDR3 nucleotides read TGTGCCAGCAACCCTGGACAGTCCCACGAGCAGTACTTC. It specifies CASNPGQSHEQYF.